The 22 T cell receptor beta chains below come from one sample, sequenced in a study of OX40 agonist ivuxolimab in advanced cancers. Libraries were prepared by immunoSEQ multiplex PCR; TCRdb keeps only in-frame clonotypes and omits some of them. The table lists about 79,000 clones, more than 85% of them singletons. Source: CD4+ or CD8+ T cells sorted from blood, taken in a trial of the OX40 agonist ivuxolimab. The receptors were gathered from an adult with an advanced solid tumor such as melanoma, head and neck, liver or kidney cancer.

The chain has TRBV7-3 and TRBJ2-1, with 8 bases matching TRBD2. This CDR3 comprises 18 residues. Germline CDR1 reads SGHTA; CDR2 reads FQGTGA. The ends lost 2 bases at V and 4 bases at J; junction bases unmatched: 13. The CDR3 DNA reads as TGTGCCAGCAGCTTACAGGGGTGGGTAGCGGGAAGTTACAATGAGCAGTTCTTC. This encodes CASSLQGWVAGSYNEQFF. Based on the CDR3 plus reference TRBV7-3 and TRBJ2-1, the full variable domain is GAGVSQTPSNKVTEKGKYVELRCDPISGHTALYWYRQSLGQGPEFLIYFQGTGAADDSGLPNDRFFAVRPEGSVSTLKIQRTERGDSAVYLCASSLQGWVAGSYNEQFFGPGTRLTVL.

CDR3: CASSLGGVGGLVNEQFF. The CDR3 DNA follows: TGCGCCAGCAGCTTGGGGGGCGTGGGAGGACTAGTGAATGAGCAGTTCTTC. V is TRBV5-1 and J is TRBJ2-1; 7 bases line up with TRBD2. CDR3 length equals 17 residues. CDR1 and CDR2 (germline): SGHRS, YFSETQ. After removal of 0 bases from V and 7 bases from J, the junction contained 13 bases not matched to a gene.

The rearrangement links TRBV6-1 to TRBJ1-3; perhaps TRBD1 as D (6 bases). The CDR3 covers 14 residues. Trimming took 3 bases from V and 4 from J, leaving 10 bases between them. The V gene's germline CDR1 is MNHNS and CDR2 SASEGT. CDR3 protein: CASSDYGTGNTIYF. As DNA, the CDR3 is TGTGCCAGCAGTGATTACGGGACAGGAAACACCATATATTTT.

V is TRBV6-6 and J is TRBJ2-2; 10 positions agree with TRBD2. V shed 0 bases, J shed 7 bases, and the junction held 5 bases outside the gene matches. CDR1 and CDR2 (germline): MNHNY, SVGAGI (reference sequence). This CDR3 is 16 amino acids long. The chain's CDR3 is CASSYSERGGRGELFF. The DNA for the CDR3 is TGTGCCAGCAGTTACTCGGAGCGGGGGGGCCGCGGGGAGCTGTTTTTT.

The chain employs TRBV7-3 and TRBJ1-2; tentative D call: TRBD1 (6 bases). The germline V gene has CDR1 SGHTA and CDR2 FQGTGA. This CDR3 spans 14 amino acids. Trimming stripped 5 bases from V and 4 bases from J, with 14 bases between. The CDR3 loop reads CASSPNRDSYGYTF. Here the CDR3 DNA reads TGTGCCAGCAGCCCGAACAGGGATTCCTATGGCTACACCTTC.

The gene calls are TRBV2 and TRBJ1-5; D uncertain. The CDR3 is made up of 13 amino acids. The V end lost 7 bases, the J end lost 5 bases, and 12 bases lay between the germline ends. The germline gives CDR1 SNHLY, CDR2 FYNNEI. In DNA, the CDR3 is TGTGCCAGCAACCGGAACCAAGATCAGCCCCAGCATTTT. Translated: CASNRNQDQPQHF. Combining the CDR3 with reference TRBV2 and TRBJ1-5 gives the whole variable domain EPEVTQTPSHQVTQMGQEVILRCVPISNHLYFYWYRQILGQKVEFLVSFYNNEISEKSEIFDDQFSVERPDGSNFTLKIRSTKLEDSAMYFCASNRNQDQPQHFGDGTRLSIL.

As to this clone: A read error may explain this, as a much larger clone is one base away. The gene calls are TRBV6-1 and TRBJ1-3; 8 bases match TRBD1. The CDR3 runs 13 residues. From germline, CDR1 is MNHNS and CDR2 SASEGT. V trimming: 5 bases; J trimming: 4 bases; junction bases outside the gene matches: 1. CDR3 protein: CASSRDRGNTIYF. DNA for the CDR3: TGTGCCAGCAGTCGGGACAGGGGAAACACCATATATTTT.

V usage is TRBV7-9 and J usage is TRBJ2-7; D gene ambiguous. The CDR3 length is 15 residues. Trimming cost V 2 bases and J 0 bases, with 11 bases left between them. Germline CDR1 and CDR2: SEHNR and FQNEAQ (reference sequence). In DNA, the CDR3 is TGTGCCAGCAGCTTATCATCCAACCCCTCCTACGAGCAGTACTTC. Protein product: CASSLSSNPSYEQYF.

This clone was seen at least ten times. V gene TRBV5-1 combines with J gene TRBJ1-3; TRBD1 matches 9 bases. V trimming: 4 bases; J trimming: 0 bases; junction bases outside the gene matches: 8. The CDR3 has 17 amino acids. CDR1 and CDR2 from the germline V gene are SGHRS and YFSETQ. CDR3 DNA sequence: TGCGCCAGCAGCCCCGGACAGGGGACAAGCTCTGGAAACACCATATATTTT. Encoded protein: CASSPGQGTSSGNTIYF.

This chain links TRBV7-9 with TRBJ1-1; D remains ambiguous. The CDR3 has 15 residues. Trimming took 3 bases from V and 7 from J, leaving 18 bases between them. Germline lookup yields CDR1 SEHNR and CDR2 FQNEAQ (reference sequence). CDR3 protein: CASSLISGKNNEAFF. As DNA, the CDR3 is TGTGCCAGCAGCTTGATTTCTGGGAAAAATAATGAAGCTTTCTTT.

The chain is built from TRBV18 and TRBJ2-1, with D possibly matching TRBD2 (5 bases). The CDR3 is 14 amino acids. Trimming left V 2 bases short and J 9 bases short, with 14 bases between. Germline CDR1 is KGHSH and CDR2 is LQKENI. The CDR3: CASSPVGASGEQFF. For the CDR3, the DNA is TGTGCCAGCTCACCAGTAGGAGCGAGCGGTGAGCAGTTCTTC.

This rearrangement joins TRBV6-5 to TRBJ2-1; 12 bases match TRBD1. Looked up from germline, CDR1 is MNHEY and CDR2 is SVGAGI. Trimming cost V 6 bases and J 7 bases; bases outside gene matches: 7. This CDR3 has 15 residues. Here the CDR3 reads CASRRDRGPWNEQFF. The CDR3, as DNA: TGTGCCAGCAGACGGGACAGGGGGCCGTGGAATGAGCAGTTCTTC.

The CDR3 DNA reads as TGTGCCAGCTCACCACCGCTTGGCACAGATACGCAGTATTTT. Protein: CASSPPLGTDTQYF. The rearrangement uses TRBV18 and TRBJ2-3; no firm D call. Germline loops: CDR1 KGHSH, CDR2 LQKENI. V was trimmed by 0 bases and J by 1 base, leaving 5 bases between them. This CDR3 region has 14 residues.

V gene TRBV6-1 combines with J gene TRBJ2-1, with D possibly TRBD2 on 6 matching bases. Germline loops: CDR1 MNHNS, CDR2 SASEGT. This CDR3 has 17 amino acids. V lost 0 bases to trimming and J lost 7 bases, with 19 bases between them. The CDR3 reads CASSEAGIARGFNEQFF. CDR3 bases: TGTGCCAGCAGTGAAGCGGGGATAGCACGGGGGTTTAATGAGCAGTTCTTC.

J is TRBJ2-5 and V is TRBV15, with D possibly being TRBD1 or TRBD2 (5 bases each). V was trimmed by 1 base and J by 0 bases, leaving 12 bases between them. There are 16 residues in the CDR3. Germline V CDR1 and CDR2: LNHNV, YYDKDF (reference sequence). The CDR3 spells CATSRARASNQETQYF. The CDR3 bases are TGTGCCACCAGCAGAGCCAGGGCTAGCAACCAAGAGACCCAGTACTTC. The entire variable domain, with the rest obtained from reference TRBV15 and TRBJ2-5, is as follows: DAMVIQNPRYQVTQFGKPVTLSCSQTLNHNVMYWYQQKSSQAPKLLFHYYDKDFNNEADTPDNFQSRRPNTSFCFLDIRSPGLGDTAMYLCATSRARASNQETQYFGPGTRLLVL.

The chain is built from TRBV5-1 and TRBJ2-1, with 11 bases fitting TRBD2. CDR3 length equals 14 residues. Germline lookup yields CDR1 SGHRS and CDR2 YFSETQ. Trimming cost V 7 bases and J 4 bases; bases outside gene matches: 4. The CDR3 bases are TGCGCCAGCGCGGGGACTAGCGGTTACAATGAGCAGTTCTTC. Its translation is CASAGTSGYNEQFF.

The chain links TRBV6-1 to TRBJ1-1; D not certain. CDR3 size: 13 residues. Per the germline V gene, CDR1 is MNHNS and CDR2 is SASEGT. V lost 8 bases, J lost 6 bases, and 16 bases lay in between. The CDR3 region is CASGPRGKSEAFF. CDR3 nucleotide sequence: TGTGCCAGCGGCCCGCGAGGGAAGTCTGAAGCTTTCTTT.

V gene TRBV19 combines with J gene TRBJ1-4; D uncertain. CDR3 size: 14 residues. Between the trimmed V and J ends, which lost 3 bases and 4 bases, there was a span of 9 bases. Germline loops: CDR1 LNHDA, CDR2 SQIVND (reference sequence). DNA of the CDR3: TGTGCCAGTAGTATCCATTCGGGTAATGAAAAACTGTTTTTT. Protein sequence: CASSIHSGNEKLFF.

CDR3 in DNA: TGTGCCAGCAGCTCTTCCCTGACAGGGAGGCCTGAAGCTTTCTTT. Protein sequence: CASSSSLTGRPEAFF. This rearrangement joins TRBV11-2 to TRBJ1-1, with 7 bases that match TRBD1. V lost 4 bases and J lost 6; bases outside the gene matches: 11. This CDR3 has 15 residues. Germline V gene sequence: CDR1 SGHAT, CDR2 FQNNGV. Full variable domain (rest looked up from reference TRBV11-2 and TRBJ1-1): EAGVAQSPRYKIIEKRQSVAFWCNPISGHATLYWYQQILGQGPKLLIQFQNNGVVDDSQLPKDRFSAERLKGVDSTLKIQPAKLEDSAVYLCASSSSLTGRPEAFFGQGTRLTVV.

The chain uses TRBV28 and TRBJ1-2; D unresolved. Between the trimmed V and J ends, which lost 10 bases and 6 bases, there was a span of 21 bases. The CDR3 has 14 residues. The germline V gene has CDR1 MDHEN and CDR2 SYDVKM. CDR3 nucleotide sequence: TGTGCCATCATTGATACCCGTCAAGTTGATGGCTACACCTTC. Amino acids: CAIIDTRQVDGYTF.

The J gene is TRBJ2-7, the V gene TRBV7-7; TRBD1 is a possible D gene (6 bases). The germline V gene has CDR1 SSHAT and CDR2 FNYEAQ (reference sequence). The CDR3 spans 13 residues. With 4 bases removed from V and 0 bases from J, the gap between germline ends came to 7 bases. The CDR3 nucleotides are TGTGCCAGCAGCTACAGGGACTCCTACGAGCAGTACTTC. Translating it yields CASSYRDSYEQYF.

The chain is built from TRBV11-2 and TRBJ2-1; 9 bases match TRBD2. CDR1 and CDR2 (germline): SGHAT, FQNNGV. The CDR3 sequence is 14 residues long. V lost 6 bases to trimming and J lost 6 bases; unmatched junction nucleotides: 6. The CDR3 protein is CASRPTGLANEQFF. DNA of the CDR3: TGTGCCAGCAGACCAACGGGACTAGCCAATGAGCAGTTCTTC.